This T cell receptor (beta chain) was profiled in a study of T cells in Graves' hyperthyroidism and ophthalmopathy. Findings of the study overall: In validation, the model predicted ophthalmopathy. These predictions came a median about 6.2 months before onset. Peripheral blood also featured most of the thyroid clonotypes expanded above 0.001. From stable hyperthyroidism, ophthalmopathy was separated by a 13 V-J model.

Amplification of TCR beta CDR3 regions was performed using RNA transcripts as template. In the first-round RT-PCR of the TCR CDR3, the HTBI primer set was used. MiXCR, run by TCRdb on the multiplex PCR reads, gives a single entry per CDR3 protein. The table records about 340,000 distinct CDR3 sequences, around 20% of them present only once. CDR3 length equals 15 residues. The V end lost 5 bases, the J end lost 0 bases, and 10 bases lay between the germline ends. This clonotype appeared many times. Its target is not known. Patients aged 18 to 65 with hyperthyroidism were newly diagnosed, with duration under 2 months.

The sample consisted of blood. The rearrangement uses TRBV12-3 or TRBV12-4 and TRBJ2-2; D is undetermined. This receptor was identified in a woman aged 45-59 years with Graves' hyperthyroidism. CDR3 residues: CASSRLATNTGELFF. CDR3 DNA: TGTGCCAGCAGTCGACTGGCCACGAACACCGGGGAGCTGTTTTTT.